The T cell receptor (beta chain) under discussion was sequenced for a study of cytomegalovirus exposure and HLA in healthy donors. Study-level findings and limits: Association of a missense DCLRE1C variant with TCR beta V- and J-gene trimming was reported in a later analysis. A prior analysis recorded that most TCR beta V segments were productive about 87% or about 30% of the time.

This CDR3 is 14 amino acids long. Per germline, CDR1 LNHDA and CDR2 SQIVND (reference sequence). The ends were cut back, 3 bases at V and 2 bases at J, with 10 bases in the middle. Note on this clone: Its matching antigen is unknown.

Both 60 Vbeta primers and 13 Jbeta primers went into the PCR. How the authors handled the data: The authors later counted about 80 million unique TCR beta chains, some 10 million of them shared. Measured with immunoSEQ multiplex PCR; TCRdb has only the in-frame clones, and not every one. Clone size and the V and J calls come from that table; the DNA yielded D and trimming. The table shows approximately 170,000 clones, with around 83% occurring only once. The gene calls are TRBV19 and TRBJ2-5; maybe TRBD2 (5 bases). The sequenced sample consisted of PBMCs. The TCR comes from a man aged 50-59 years in good health and CMV-seropositive. The CDR3, as DNA: TGTGCCAGTAGTATGTTGGACTCTCAAGAGACCCAGTACTTC. Translation: CASSMLDSQETQYF.